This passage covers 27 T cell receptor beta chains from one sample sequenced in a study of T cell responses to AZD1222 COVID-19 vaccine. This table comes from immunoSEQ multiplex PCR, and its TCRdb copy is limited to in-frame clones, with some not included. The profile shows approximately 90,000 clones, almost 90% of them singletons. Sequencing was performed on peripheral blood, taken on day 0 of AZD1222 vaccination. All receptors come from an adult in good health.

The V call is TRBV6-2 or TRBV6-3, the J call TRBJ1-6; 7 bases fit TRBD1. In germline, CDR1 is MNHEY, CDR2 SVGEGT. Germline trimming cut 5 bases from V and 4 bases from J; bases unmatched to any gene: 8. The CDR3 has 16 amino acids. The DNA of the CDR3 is TGTGCCAGCAGTGAGAACAGGGGAAGATATAATTCACCCCTCCACTTT. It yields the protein CASSENRGRYNSPLHF.

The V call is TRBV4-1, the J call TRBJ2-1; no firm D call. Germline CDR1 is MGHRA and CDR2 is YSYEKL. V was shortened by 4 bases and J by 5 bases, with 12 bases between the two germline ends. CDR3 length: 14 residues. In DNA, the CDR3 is TGCGCCAGCAGCCGGACCGACGCGAACAATGAGCAGTTCTTC. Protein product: CASSRTDANNEQFF.

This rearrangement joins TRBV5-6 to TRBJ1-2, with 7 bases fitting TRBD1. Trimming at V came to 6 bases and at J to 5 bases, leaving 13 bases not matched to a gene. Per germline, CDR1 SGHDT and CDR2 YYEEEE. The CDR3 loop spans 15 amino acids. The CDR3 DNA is TGTGCCAGCATCTCAGACAGGGAGATGGAGTATGGCTACACCTTC. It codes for CASISDREMEYGYTF.

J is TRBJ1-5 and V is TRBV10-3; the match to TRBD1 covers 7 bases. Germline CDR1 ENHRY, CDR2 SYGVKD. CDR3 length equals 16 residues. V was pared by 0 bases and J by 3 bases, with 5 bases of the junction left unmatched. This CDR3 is CAISESKGANNQPQHF. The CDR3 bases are TGTGCCATCAGTGAGTCCAAGGGGGCGAACAATCAGCCCCAGCATTTT.

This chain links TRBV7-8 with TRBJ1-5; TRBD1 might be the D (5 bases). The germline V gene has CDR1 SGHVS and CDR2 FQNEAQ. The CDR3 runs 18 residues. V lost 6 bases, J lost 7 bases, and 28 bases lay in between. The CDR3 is CASRKRDSRLGINQPQHF. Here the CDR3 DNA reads TGTGCCAGCAGAAAACGGGACTCAAGATTGGGTATTAACCAGCCCCAGCATTTT.

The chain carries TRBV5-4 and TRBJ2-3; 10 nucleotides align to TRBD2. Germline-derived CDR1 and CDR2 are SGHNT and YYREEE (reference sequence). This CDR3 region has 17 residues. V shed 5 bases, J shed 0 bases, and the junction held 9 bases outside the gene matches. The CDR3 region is CASSGASGGFSTDTQYF. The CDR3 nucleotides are TGTGCCAGCAGTGGGGCTAGCGGGGGCTTTAGCACAGATACGCAGTATTTT.

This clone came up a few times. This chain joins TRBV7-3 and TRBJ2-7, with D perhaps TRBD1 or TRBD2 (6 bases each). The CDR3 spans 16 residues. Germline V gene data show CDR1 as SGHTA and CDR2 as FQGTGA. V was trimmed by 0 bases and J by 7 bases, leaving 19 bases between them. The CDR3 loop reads CASSLTGGTQGWEQYF. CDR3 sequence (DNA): TGTGCCAGCAGCTTAACAGGGGGGACCCAAGGCTGGGAGCAGTACTTC.

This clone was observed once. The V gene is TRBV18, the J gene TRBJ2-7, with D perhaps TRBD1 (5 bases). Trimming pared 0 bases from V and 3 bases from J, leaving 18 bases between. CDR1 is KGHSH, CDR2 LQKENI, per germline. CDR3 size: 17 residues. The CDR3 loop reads CASSPPRRGGLNYEQYF. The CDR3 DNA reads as TGTGCCAGCTCACCACCGCGAAGGGGCGGATTAAACTACGAGCAGTACTTC. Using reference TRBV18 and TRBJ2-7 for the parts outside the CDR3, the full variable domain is NAGVMQNPRHLVRRRGQEARLRCSPMKGHSHVYWYRQLPEEGLKFMVYLQKENIIDESGMPKERFSAEFPKEGPSILRIQQVVRGDSAAYFCASSPPRRGGLNYEQYFGPGTRLTVT.

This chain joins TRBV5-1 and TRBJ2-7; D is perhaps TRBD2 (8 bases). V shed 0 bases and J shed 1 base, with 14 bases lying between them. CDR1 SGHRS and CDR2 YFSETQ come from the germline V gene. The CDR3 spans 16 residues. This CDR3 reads CASSLVAGGQSYEQYF. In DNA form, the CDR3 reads TGCGCCAGCAGCTTGGTGGCGGGGGGACAGTCCTACGAGCAGTACTTC.

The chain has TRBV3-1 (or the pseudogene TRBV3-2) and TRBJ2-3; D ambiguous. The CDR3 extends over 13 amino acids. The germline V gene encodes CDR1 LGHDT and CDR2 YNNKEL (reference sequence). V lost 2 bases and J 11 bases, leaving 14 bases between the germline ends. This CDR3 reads CASSQSSQTGQYF. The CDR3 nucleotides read TGTGCCAGCAGCCAATCCTCTCAGACGGGGCAGTATTTT.

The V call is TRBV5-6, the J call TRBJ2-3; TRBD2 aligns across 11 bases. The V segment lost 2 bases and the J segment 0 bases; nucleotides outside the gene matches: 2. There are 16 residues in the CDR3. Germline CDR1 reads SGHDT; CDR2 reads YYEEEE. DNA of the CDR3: TGTGCCAGCAGCTTACGGACTAGCGGGAGCACAGATACGCAGTATTTT. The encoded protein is CASSLRTSGSTDTQYF. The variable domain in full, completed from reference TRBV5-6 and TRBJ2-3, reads DAGVTQSPTHLIKTRGQQVTLRCSPKSGHDTVSWYQQALGQGPQFIFQYYEEEERQRGNFPDRFSGHQFPNYSSELNVNALLLGDSALYLCASSLRTSGSTDTQYFGPGTRLTVL.

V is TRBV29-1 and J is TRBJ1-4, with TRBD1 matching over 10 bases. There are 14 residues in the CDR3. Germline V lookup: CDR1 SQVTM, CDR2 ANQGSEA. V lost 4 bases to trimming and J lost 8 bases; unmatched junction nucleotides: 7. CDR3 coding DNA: TGCAGCGTTGTCCCGGGACAGGGGATCGAAAAACTGTTTTTT. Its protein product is CSVVPGQGIEKLFF.

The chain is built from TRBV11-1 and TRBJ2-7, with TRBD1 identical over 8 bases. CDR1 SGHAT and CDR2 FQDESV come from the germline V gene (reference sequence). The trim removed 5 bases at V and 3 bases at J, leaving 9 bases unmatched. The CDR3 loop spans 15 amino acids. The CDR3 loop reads CASSRDRGRYYEQYF. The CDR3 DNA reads TGTGCCAGCAGCAGAGACAGGGGCCGATACTACGAGCAGTACTTC.

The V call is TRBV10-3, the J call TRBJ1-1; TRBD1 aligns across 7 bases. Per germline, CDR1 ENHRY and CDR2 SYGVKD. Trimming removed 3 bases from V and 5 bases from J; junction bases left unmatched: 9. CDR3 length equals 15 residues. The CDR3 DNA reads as TGTGCCATCAGTGACCAAAACGCAGGGGGGACTGAAGCTTTCTTT. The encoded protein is CAISDQNAGGTEAFF.

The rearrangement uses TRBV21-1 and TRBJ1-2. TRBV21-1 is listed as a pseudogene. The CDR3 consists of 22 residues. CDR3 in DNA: TGTGCCAGCAGCAAAGCGTCTTCTGTCGTTGCGGAACAGTGGAAGAAGGGTAATGGCTACACCTTC. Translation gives CASSKASSVVAEQWKKGNGYTF.

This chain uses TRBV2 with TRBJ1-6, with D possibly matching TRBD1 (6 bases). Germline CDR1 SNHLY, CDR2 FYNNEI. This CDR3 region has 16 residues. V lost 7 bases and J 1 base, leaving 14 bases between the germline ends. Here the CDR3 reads CASIKTGTSYNSPLHF. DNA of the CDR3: TGTGCCAGCATTAAAACAGGGACTTCCTATAATTCACCCCTCCACTTT.

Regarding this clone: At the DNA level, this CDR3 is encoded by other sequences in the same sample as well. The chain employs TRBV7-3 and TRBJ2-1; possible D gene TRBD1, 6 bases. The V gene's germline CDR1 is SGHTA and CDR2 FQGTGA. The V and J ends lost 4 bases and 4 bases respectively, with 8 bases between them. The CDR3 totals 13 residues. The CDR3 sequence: CASSSGQYNEQFF. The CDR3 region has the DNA TGTGCCAGCAGCTCGGGACAATACAATGAGCAGTTCTTC.

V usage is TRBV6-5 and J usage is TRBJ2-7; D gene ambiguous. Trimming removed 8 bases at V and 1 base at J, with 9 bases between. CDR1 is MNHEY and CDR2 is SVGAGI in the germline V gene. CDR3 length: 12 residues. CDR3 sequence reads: CASREVSYEQYF. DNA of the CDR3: TGTGCCAGCCGAGAGGTTTCCTACGAGCAGTACTTC.

The DNA for the CDR3 is TGTGCCATCAGTGGGACAGGAGGGAACACTGAAGCTTTCTTT. As protein: CAISGTGGNTEAFF. V and J are TRBV10-3 and TRBJ1-1; 7 bases are shared with TRBD1. Germline V gene sequence: CDR1 ENHRY, CDR2 SYGVKD. The length of the CDR3 is 14 residues. The junction had 3 bases not matched to a gene; V was cut back by 4 bases and J by 1 base.

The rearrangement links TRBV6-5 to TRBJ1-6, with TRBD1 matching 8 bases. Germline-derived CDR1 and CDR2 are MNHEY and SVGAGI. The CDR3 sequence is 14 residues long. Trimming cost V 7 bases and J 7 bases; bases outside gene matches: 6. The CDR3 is CASKRQGSNSPLHF. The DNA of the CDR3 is TGTGCCAGCAAACGACAGGGGTCAAATTCACCCCTCCACTTT.

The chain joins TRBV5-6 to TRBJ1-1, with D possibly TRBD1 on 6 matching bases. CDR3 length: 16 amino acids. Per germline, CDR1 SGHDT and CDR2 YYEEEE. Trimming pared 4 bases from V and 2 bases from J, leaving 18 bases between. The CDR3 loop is CASSRWGARGNTEAFF. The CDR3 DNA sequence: TGTGCCAGCAGCCGCTGGGGGGCCCGGGGAAACACTGAAGCTTTCTTT.

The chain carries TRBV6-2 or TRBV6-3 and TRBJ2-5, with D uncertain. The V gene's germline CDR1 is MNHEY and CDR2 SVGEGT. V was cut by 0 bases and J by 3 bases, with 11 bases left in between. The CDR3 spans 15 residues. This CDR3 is CASSYSGHLEETQYF. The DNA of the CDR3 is TGTGCCAGCAGTTACTCAGGCCACCTAGAAGAGACCCAGTACTTC.

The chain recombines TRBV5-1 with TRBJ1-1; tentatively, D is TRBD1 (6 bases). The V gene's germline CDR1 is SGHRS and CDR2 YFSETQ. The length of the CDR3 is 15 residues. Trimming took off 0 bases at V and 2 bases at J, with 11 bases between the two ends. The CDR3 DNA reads TGCGCCAGCAGCTTGGCGGACAGACCAAACACTGAAGCTTTCTTT. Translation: CASSLADRPNTEAFF.

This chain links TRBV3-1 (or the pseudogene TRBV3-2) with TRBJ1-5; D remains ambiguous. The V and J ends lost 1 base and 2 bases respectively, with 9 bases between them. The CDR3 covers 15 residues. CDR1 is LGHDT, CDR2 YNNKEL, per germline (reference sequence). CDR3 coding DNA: TGTGCCAGCAGCCAAGGGTCGGTGGGCAATCAGCCCCAGCATTTT. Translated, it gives CASSQGSVGNQPQHF.

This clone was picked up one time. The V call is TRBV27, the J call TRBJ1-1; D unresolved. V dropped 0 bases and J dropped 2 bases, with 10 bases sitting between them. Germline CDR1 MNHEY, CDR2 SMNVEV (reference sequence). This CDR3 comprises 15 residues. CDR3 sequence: CASSLSGAGNTEAFF. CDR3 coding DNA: TGTGCCAGCAGTTTATCTGGAGCCGGAAACACTGAAGCTTTCTTT.

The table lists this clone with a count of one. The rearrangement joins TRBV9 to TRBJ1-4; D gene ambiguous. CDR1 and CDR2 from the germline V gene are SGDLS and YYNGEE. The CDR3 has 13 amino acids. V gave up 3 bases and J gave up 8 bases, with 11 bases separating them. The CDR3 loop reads CASSEQAGEKLFF. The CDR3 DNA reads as TGTGCCAGCAGCGAGCAGGCCGGGGAAAAACTGTTTTTT.

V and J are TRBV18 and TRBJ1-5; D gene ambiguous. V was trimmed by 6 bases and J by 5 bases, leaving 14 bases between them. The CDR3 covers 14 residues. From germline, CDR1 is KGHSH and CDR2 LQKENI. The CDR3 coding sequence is TGTGCCAGCTCTCCCGCCGTTGACCATCAGCCCCAGCATTTT. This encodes CASSPAVDHQPQHF.